The 2 T cell receptor beta chains reported below all come from one sample, sequenced in a study of T cells in Graves' hyperthyroidism and ophthalmopathy (dated by TCRdb to 2018 to 2020). The method was multiplex PCR. The run used an Illumina HiSeq 2000. The TCR beta CDR3 regions were amplified from the RNA transcripts. A first-round RT-PCR of the TCR CDR3 used the HTBI primer set with the Qiagen OneStep RT-PCR kit. TCRdb reprocessed the public reads (quality trimming at Q25 with fastp, clone calling with MiXCR) and kept in-frame beta chains. Rows with a matching CDR3 protein are joined into one entry that keeps the most common DNA and genes. The sample table records about 840,000 distinct CDR3 sequences; around 38% of these occur just once. The top ten clonotypes cover over 8% of the sample. The sample was blood. Source of these receptors: a man between 18 and 35 years old with Graves' hyperthyroidism.

To note about this clonotype: A much larger clone is a single base away; this may be a read error. This chain links TRBV7-9 with TRBJ1-6; D call uncertain. The CDR3 totals 12 residues. Per the germline V gene, CDR1 is SEHNR and CDR2 is FQNEAQ (reference sequence). V dropped 4 bases and J dropped 11 bases, with 9 bases sitting between them. CDR3 amino acids: CASSYQDPPLHF. The CDR3 DNA reads TGTGCCAGCAGCTACCAAGATCCACCCCTCCACTTT.

This clonotype has just one count. The J gene is TRBJ2-2, the V gene TRBV6-5; 7 nucleotides agree with TRBD1. This CDR3 is 16 amino acids long. Trimming took 4 bases from V and 0 from J; bases not matched to a gene: 5. Germline V CDR1 and CDR2: MNHEY, SVGAGI. CDR3 loop: CASSSDRRSNTGELFF. The CDR3 DNA is TGTGCCAGCAGTTCGGACAGGCGTTCGAACACCGGGGAGCTGTTTTTT.